Listed below are T cell receptor beta chains from one sample, sequenced in a study of memory CD4+ T cells and cytomegalovirus serostatus. Produced via immunoSEQ multiplex PCR; TCRdb's table is partial and in-frame only. This sample has tens of thousands of clones, with 75% to 80% found just once. The sample comprised memory CD4+ T cells from blood. Every receptor here comes from an adult in good health and CMV-seropositive. Each CDR3 is given with its conserved first and last residue. The D gene is left open where the match is weak. Clone size is shown for a subset of rows, as once, few, many or a class of expanded clone.

CDR3 length: 15; clone size: NA; D gene: TRBD2; J gene: TRBJ2-7; V gene: TRBV25-1; CDR3 DNA: TGTGCCAGCAGTGATGGCCGGGACTACTCCTACGAGCAGTACTTC; CDR3 protein: CASSDGRDYSYEQYF
CDR3 length: 14; clone size: few; D gene: TRBD1; J gene: TRBJ1-5; V gene: TRBV5-1; CDR3 DNA: TGCGCCAGCAGCTTGGGACAGGGGAGTCAGCCCCAGCATTTT; CDR3 protein: CASSLGQGSQPQHF
CDR3 length: 11; clone size: NA; D gene: NA; J gene: TRBJ2-7; V gene: TRBV11-2; CDR3 DNA: TGTGCCAGCAGCACGGGAAACGAGCAGTACTTC; CDR3 protein: CASSTGNEQYF
CDR3 length: 13; clone size: NA; D gene: TRBD1; J gene: TRBJ2-7; V gene: TRBV7-8; CDR3 DNA: TGTGCCAGCAGCCAGGGGGCCTCCTACGAGCAGTACTTC; CDR3 protein: CASSQGASYEQYF
CDR3 length: 17; clone size: few; D gene: TRBD2; J gene: TRBJ2-5; V gene: TRBV6-1; CDR3 DNA: TGTGCCAGCAGTGAAGCGGGGAGGGTATTAAGGCAAGAGACCCAGTACTTC; CDR3 protein: CASSEAGRVLRQETQYF
CDR3 length: 14; clone size: few; D gene: NA; J gene: TRBJ2-7; V gene: TRBV6-5; CDR3 DNA: TGTGCCAGCAGTTACTCGCGGGCCGCCTACGAGCAGTACTTC; CDR3 protein: CASSYSRAAYEQYF
CDR3 length: 15; clone size: NA; D gene: NA; J gene: TRBJ1-3; V gene: TRBV6-1; CDR3 DNA: TGTGCCAGCCATACGACGGGCTTCTCTGGAAACACCATATATTTT; CDR3 protein: CASHTTGFSGNTIYF
CDR3 length: 13; clone size: few; D gene: NA; J gene: TRBJ2-7; V gene: TRBV27; CDR3 DNA: TGTGCCAGCAGACGGACAGCTTCCTACGAGCAGTACTTC; CDR3 protein: CASRRTASYEQYF
CDR3 length: 16; clone size: NA; D gene: NA; J gene: TRBJ1-4; V gene: TRBV5-3; CDR3 DNA: TGTGCCAGAAGCAATGCTGGCCCAGCCGTTAATGAAAAACTGTTTTTT; CDR3 protein: CARSNAGPAVNEKLFF
CDR3 length: 14; clone size: NA; D gene: TRBD2; J gene: TRBJ2-7; V gene: TRBV7-8; CDR3 DNA: TGTGCCAGCAGCTCCGGGGACTACTCCTACGAGCAGTACTTC; CDR3 protein: CASSSGDYSYEQYF
CDR3 length: 13; clone size: NA; D gene: NA; J gene: TRBJ1-1; V gene: TRBV11-2; CDR3 DNA: TGTGCCAGCAGCCGCCGGGAAAACACTGAAGCTTTCTTT; CDR3 protein: CASSRRENTEAFF
CDR3 length: 14; clone size: NA; D gene: NA; J gene: TRBJ1-2; V gene: TRBV5-6; CDR3 DNA: TGTGCCAGCAGCTTGAGGGTCCTAGACTATGGCTACACCTTC; CDR3 protein: CASSLRVLDYGYTF
CDR3 length: 14; clone size: NA; D gene: TRBD1; J gene: TRBJ1-6; V gene: TRBV28; CDR3 DNA: TGTGCCAGCATTGCCCAGGGGGAGAATTCACCCCTCCACTTT; CDR3 protein: CASIAQGENSPLHF
CDR3 length: 16; clone size: few; D gene: NA; J gene: TRBJ2-7; V gene: TRBV7-9; CDR3 DNA: TGTGCCAGCAGCCGTGGGGGCTCGACAGACGCCTACGAGCAGTACTTC; CDR3 protein: CASSRGGSTDAYEQYF
CDR3 length: 11; clone size: NA; D gene: NA; J gene: TRBJ1-2; V gene: TRBV30; CDR3 DNA: TGTGCCGGACGGAGCCAGTATGGCTACACCTTC; CDR3 protein: CAGRSQYGYTF
CDR3 length: 16; clone size: NA; D gene: NA; J gene: TRBJ2-2; V gene: TRBV11-2; CDR3 DNA: TGTGCCAGCAGCTTAGTGAGGACTAAGTCCACCGGGGAGCTGTTTTTT; CDR3 protein: CASSLVRTKSTGELFF
CDR3 length: 13; clone size: NA; D gene: NA; J gene: TRBJ2-7; V gene: TRBV10-3; CDR3 DNA: TGTGCCATCAGTGAGTCAGGCAACTACGAGCAGTACTTC; CDR3 protein: CAISESGNYEQYF
CDR3 length: 13; clone size: NA; D gene: NA; J gene: TRBJ1-2; V gene: TRBV10-3; CDR3 DNA: TGTGCCATCAGTGAGTCCGGCGGAGATGGCTACACCTTC; CDR3 protein: CAISESGGDGYTF
CDR3 length: 16; clone size: NA; D gene: NA; J gene: TRBJ2-6; V gene: TRBV2; CDR3 DNA: TGTGCCAGCATGCAAGACAGGAGCTCTGGGGCCAACGTCCTGACTTTC; CDR3 protein: CASMQDRSSGANVLTF
CDR3 length: 14; clone size: NA; D gene: TRBD1; J gene: TRBJ1-1; V gene: TRBV10-3; CDR3 DNA: TGTGCCATCAGTGAGCCGGACAGGGGGCGAGTAGCTTTCTTT; CDR3 protein: CAISEPDRGRVAFF
CDR3 length: 15; clone size: NA; D gene: NA; J gene: TRBJ2-3; V gene: TRBV6-5; CDR3 DNA: TGTGCCAGCAGTTACGACGGGGCTAGCACAGATACGCAGTATTTT; CDR3 protein: CASSYDGASTDTQYF
CDR3 length: 16; clone size: NA; D gene: NA; J gene: TRBJ2-2; V gene: TRBV7-9; CDR3 DNA: TGTGCCAGCAGCCCCTTCGAACGCTCGAACACCGGGGAGCTGTTTTTT; CDR3 protein: CASSPFERSNTGELFF
CDR3 length: 15; clone size: NA; D gene: NA; J gene: TRBJ2-2; V gene: TRBV7-3; CDR3 DNA: TGTGCCAGCAGCTTATACAGGGCAGGCACCGGGGAGCTGTTTTTT; CDR3 protein: CASSLYRAGTGELFF
CDR3 length: 15; clone size: NA; D gene: NA; J gene: TRBJ1-1; V gene: TRBV6-1; CDR3 DNA: TGTGCCAGCAGTGAAATTGGGGGCTTGAACACTGAAGCTTTCTTT; CDR3 protein: CASSEIGGLNTEAFF
CDR3 length: 11; clone size: NA; D gene: NA; J gene: TRBJ2-5; V gene: TRBV30; CDR3 DNA: TGTGCCTGGAGTGTAGCGGAGACCCAGTACTTC; CDR3 protein: CAWSVAETQYF
CDR3 length: 14; clone size: NA; D gene: NA; J gene: TRBJ1-2; V gene: TRBV2; CDR3 DNA: TGTGCCAGCGAACGGCAAGACGGAGCTAGGGGCTACACCTTC; CDR3 protein: CASERQDGARGYTF
CDR3 length: 16; clone size: NA; D gene: NA; J gene: TRBJ2-7; V gene: TRBV6-5; CDR3 DNA: TGTGCCAGCAGTTACTCGAGTGACGTGGGGCTTAGCGAGCAGTACTTC; CDR3 protein: CASSYSSDVGLSEQYF
CDR3 length: 13; clone size: NA; D gene: NA; J gene: TRBJ1-5; V gene: TRBV6-1; CDR3 DNA: TGTGCCAGCAGTGACCCCCGGGGACAGCCCCAGCATTTT; CDR3 protein: CASSDPRGQPQHF